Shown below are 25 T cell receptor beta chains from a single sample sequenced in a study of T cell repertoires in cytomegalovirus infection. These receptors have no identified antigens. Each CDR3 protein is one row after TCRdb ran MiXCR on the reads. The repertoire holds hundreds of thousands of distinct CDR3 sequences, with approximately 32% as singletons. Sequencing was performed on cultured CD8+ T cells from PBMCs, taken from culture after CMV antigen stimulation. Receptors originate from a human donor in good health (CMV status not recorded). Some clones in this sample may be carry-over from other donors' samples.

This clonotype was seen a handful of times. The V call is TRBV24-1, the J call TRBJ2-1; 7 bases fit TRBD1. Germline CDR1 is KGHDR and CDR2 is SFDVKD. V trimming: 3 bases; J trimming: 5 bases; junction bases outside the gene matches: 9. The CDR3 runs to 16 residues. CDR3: CATSDPLGTANNEQFF. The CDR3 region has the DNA TGTGCCACCAGTGATCCTCTAGGGACAGCAAACAATGAGCAGTTCTTC.

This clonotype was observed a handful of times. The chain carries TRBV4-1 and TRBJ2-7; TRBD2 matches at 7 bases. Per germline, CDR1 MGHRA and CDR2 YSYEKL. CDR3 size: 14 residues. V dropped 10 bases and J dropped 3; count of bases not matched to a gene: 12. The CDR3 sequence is CAISPAGENYEQYF. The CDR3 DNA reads TGCGCCATTTCCCCGGCGGGGGAGAACTACGAGCAGTACTTC.

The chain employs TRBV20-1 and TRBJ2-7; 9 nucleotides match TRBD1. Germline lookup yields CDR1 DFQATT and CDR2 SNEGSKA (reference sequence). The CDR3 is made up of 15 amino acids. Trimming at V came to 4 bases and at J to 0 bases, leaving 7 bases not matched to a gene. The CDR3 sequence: CSATGQGLGSYEQYF. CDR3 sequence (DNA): TGCAGTGCTACAGGACAGGGGCTTGGCTCCTACGAGCAGTACTTC.

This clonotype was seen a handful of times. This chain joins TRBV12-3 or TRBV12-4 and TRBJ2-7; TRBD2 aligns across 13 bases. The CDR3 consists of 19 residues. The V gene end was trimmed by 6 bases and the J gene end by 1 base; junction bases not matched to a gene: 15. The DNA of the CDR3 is TGTGCCAGCAGCGGACCCTCGACTAGCGGGGGGCCTCCTTCCTACGAGCAGTACTTC. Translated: CASSGPSTSGGPPSYEQYF.

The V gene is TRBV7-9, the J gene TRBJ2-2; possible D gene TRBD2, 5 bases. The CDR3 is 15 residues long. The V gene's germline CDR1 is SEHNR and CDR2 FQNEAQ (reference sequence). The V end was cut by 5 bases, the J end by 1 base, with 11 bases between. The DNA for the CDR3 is TGTGCCAGCAGCGGCGGGCCGAGGAACACCGGGGAGCTGTTTTTT. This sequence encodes CASSGGPRNTGELFF.

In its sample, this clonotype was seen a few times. The CDR3 DNA is TGTGCCAGCTTCCTGGGACAGGGCAGCTCCTACAATGAGCAGTTCTTC. Protein product: CASFLGQGSSYNEQFF. The chain recombines TRBV27 with TRBJ2-1; 9 bases line up with TRBD1. Germline V lookup: CDR1 MNHEY, CDR2 SMNVEV (reference sequence). The CDR3 contains 16 residues. The V and J ends lost 8 bases and 0 bases, in that order; junction bases with no gene match: 8.

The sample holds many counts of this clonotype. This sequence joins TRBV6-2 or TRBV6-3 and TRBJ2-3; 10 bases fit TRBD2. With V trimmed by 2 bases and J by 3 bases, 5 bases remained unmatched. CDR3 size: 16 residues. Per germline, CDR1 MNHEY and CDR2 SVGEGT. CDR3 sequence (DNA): TGTGCCAGCAGTTACCCTAGCGGGGGATTGACAGATACGCAGTATTTT. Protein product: CASSYPSGGLTDTQYF.

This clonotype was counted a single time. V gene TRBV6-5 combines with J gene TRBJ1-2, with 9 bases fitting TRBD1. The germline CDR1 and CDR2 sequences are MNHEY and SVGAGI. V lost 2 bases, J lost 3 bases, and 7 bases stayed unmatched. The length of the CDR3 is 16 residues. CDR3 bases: TGTGCCAGCAGTTACACCCAAACAGGGGGCCACTATGGCTACACCTTC. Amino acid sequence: CASSYTQTGGHYGYTF.

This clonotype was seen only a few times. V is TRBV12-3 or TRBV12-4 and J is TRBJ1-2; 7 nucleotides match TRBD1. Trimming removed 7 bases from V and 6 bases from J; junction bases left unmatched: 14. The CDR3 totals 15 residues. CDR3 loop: CASTRTGASKDGYTF. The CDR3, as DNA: TGTGCCAGCACCAGGACAGGAGCCTCGAAAGATGGCTACACCTTC.

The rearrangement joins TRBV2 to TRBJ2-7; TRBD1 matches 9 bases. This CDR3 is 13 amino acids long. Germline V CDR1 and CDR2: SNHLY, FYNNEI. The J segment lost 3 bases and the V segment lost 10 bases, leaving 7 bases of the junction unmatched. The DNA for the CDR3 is TGTGCCACCGGGACAGGGTTAGACTACGAGCAGTACTTC. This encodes CATGTGLDYEQYF.

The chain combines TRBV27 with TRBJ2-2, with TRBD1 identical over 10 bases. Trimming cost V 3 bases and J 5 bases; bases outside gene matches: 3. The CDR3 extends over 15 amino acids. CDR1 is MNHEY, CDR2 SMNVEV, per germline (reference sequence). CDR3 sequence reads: CASSFGTGVTGELFF. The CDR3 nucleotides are TGTGCCAGCAGTTTCGGGACAGGGGTGACCGGGGAGCTGTTTTTT.

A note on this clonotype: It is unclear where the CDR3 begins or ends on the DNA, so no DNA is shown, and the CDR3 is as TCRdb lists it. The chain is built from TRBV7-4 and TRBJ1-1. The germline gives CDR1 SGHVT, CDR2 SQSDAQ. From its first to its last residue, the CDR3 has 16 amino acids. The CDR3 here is CVSSSSQARLNTEAFF.

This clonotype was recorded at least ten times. The CDR3 sequence is CASSPIVGVNEQFF. As DNA, the CDR3 is TGTGCCAGCAGTCCAATAGTCGGGGTCAATGAGCAGTTCTTC. V and J are TRBV7-9 and TRBJ2-1, with D perhaps TRBD2 (5 bases). Germline assignment: CDR1 SEHNR and CDR2 FQNEAQ (reference sequence). The V end was cut by 6 bases, the J end by 6 bases, with 15 bases between. The CDR3 is 14 amino acids. Full variable domain (outside the CDR3, taken from reference TRBV7-9 and TRBJ2-1): DTGVSQNPRHKITKRGQNVTFRCDPISEHNRLYWYRQTLGQGPEFLTYFQNEAQLEKSRLLSDRFSAERPKGSFSTLEIQRTEQGDSAMYLCASSPIVGVNEQFFGPGTRLTVL.

The CDR3 coding sequence is TGTGCCAGCAGCTTCCGGATACCTACACTGGATACGCAGTATTTT. The encoded protein is CASSFRIPTLDTQYF. The chain uses TRBV7-6 and TRBJ2-3, with D uncertain. Trimming cost V 3 bases and J 6 bases, with 16 bases left between them. The CDR3 runs to 15 residues. In germline, CDR1 is SGHVS, CDR2 FNYEAQ.

The CDR3 nucleotides read TGTGCCAGCAGTTTTGACATTCGGGACTACGAGCAGTACTTC. This encodes CASSFDIRDYEQYF. V is TRBV12-3 or TRBV12-4 and J is TRBJ2-7; TRBD2 is a possible D gene (5 bases). Trimming stripped 3 bases from V and 3 bases from J, with 12 bases between. The CDR3 covers 14 residues.

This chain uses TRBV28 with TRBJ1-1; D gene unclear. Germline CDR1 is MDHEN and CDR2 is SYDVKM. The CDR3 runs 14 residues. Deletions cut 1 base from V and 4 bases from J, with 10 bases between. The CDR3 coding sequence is TGTGCCAGCAGTTTATTCGTGTGGAGCACTGAAGCTTTCTTT. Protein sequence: CASSLFVWSTEAFF.

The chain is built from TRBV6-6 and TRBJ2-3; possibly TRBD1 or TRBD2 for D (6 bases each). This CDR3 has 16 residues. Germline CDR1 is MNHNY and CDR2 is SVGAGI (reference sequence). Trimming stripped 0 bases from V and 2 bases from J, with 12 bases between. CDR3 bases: TGTGCCAGCAGTTACTCGGCGGGACACCTCACAGATACGCAGTATTTT. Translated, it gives CASSYSAGHLTDTQYF.

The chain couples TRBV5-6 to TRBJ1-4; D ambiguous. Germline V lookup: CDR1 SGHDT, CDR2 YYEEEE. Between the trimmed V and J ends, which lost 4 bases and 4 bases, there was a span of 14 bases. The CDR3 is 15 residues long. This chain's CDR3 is CASSVREKRNEKLFF. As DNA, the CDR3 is TGTGCCAGCAGCGTCCGGGAAAAGCGTAATGAAAAACTGTTTTTT. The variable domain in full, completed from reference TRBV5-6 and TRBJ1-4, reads DAGVTQSPTHLIKTRGQQVTLRCSPKSGHDTVSWYQQALGQGPQFIFQYYEEEERQRGNFPDRFSGHQFPNYSSELNVNALLLGDSALYLCASSVREKRNEKLFFGSGTQLSVL.

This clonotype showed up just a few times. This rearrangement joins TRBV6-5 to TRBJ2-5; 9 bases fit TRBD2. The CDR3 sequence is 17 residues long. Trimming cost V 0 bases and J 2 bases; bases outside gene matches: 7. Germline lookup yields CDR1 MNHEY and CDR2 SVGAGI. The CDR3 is CASSYSGDSGGQETQYF. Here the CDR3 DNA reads TGTGCCAGCAGTTACTCGGGCGATAGCGGGGGACAAGAGACCCAGTACTTC.

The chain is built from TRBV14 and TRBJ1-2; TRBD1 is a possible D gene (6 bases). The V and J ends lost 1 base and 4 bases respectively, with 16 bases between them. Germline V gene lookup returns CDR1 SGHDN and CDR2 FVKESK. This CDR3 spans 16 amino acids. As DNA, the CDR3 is TGTGCCAGCAGCCAAGCCTCCCTTGGACAGATCTATGGCTACACCTTC. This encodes CASSQASLGQIYGYTF. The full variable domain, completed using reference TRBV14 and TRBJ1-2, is EAGVTQFPSHSVIEKGQTVTLRCDPISGHDNLYWYRRVMGKEIKFLLHFVKESKQDESGMPNNRFLAERTGGTYSTLKVQPAELEDSGVYFCASSQASLGQIYGYTFGSGTRLTVV.

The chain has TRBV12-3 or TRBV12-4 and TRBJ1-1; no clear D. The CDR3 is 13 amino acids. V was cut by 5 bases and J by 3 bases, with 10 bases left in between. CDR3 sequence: CASSPRTDTEAFF. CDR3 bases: TGTGCCAGCAGTCCCAGGACGGACACTGAAGCTTTCTTT.

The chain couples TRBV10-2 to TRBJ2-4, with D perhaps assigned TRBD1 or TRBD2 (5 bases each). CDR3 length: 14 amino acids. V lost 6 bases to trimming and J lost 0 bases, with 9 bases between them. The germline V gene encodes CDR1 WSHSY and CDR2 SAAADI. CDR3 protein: CASSGDLAKNIQYF. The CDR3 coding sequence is TGCGCCAGCAGCGGGGACCTAGCCAAAAACATTCAGTACTTC.

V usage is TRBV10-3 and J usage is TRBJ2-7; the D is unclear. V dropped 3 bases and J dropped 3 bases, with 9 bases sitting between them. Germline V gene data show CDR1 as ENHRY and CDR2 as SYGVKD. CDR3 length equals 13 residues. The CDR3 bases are TGTGCCATCAGTGAAAAAGCCTTCTACGAGCAGTACTTC. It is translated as CAISEKAFYEQYF.

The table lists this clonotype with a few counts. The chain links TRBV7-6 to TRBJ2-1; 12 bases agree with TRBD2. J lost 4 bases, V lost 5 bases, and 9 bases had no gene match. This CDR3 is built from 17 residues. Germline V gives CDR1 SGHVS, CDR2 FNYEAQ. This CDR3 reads CASSRAASGGAYNEQFF. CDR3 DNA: TGTGCCAGCAGCAGAGCAGCTAGCGGGGGGGCATACAATGAGCAGTTCTTC.

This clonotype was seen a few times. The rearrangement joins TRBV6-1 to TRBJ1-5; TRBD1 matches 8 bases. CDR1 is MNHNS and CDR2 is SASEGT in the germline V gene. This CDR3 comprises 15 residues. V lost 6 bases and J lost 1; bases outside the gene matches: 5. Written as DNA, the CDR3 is TGTGCCAGCAGATTGACAGGGGTGAGCAATCAGCCCCAGCATTTT. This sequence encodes CASRLTGVSNQPQHF.